The 25 T cell receptor beta chains below all came from one sample that was sequenced in a study of blood T cell repertoires in COVID-19. TCRdb's table, derived via immunoSEQ multiplex PCR, lists solely in-frame clones and lacks some. The sample contains a few hundred thousand clones, about 85% of which appear only once. The sample taken for sequencing was peripheral blood. These receptor sequences come from a man in his sixties with acute or convalescent COVID-19.

This clone was seen a handful of times. The V gene is TRBV28, the J gene TRBJ1-4; TRBD1 might be the D (6 bases). CDR3 length equals 16 residues. Trimming removed 7 bases from V and 0 bases from J, with 15 bases in between. Looked up from germline, CDR1 is MDHEN and CDR2 is SYDVKM. The CDR3 reads CASTLDRESTNEKLFF. The CDR3 region has the DNA TGTGCCAGCACTTTGGACAGAGAATCAACTAATGAAAAACTGTTTTTT.

The chain employs TRBV9 and TRBJ1-6; 7 bases match TRBD1. In germline, CDR1 is SGDLS, CDR2 YYNGEE. Unmatched junction bases numbered 8, after V lost 3 bases and J lost 14 bases. The CDR3 totals 13 residues. CDR3 loop: CASSARQGVTLHF. Written as DNA, the CDR3 is TGTGCCAGCAGCGCCAGACAGGGCGTAACCCTCCACTTT.

V and J are TRBV19 and TRBJ2-5; D remains ambiguous. Germline V gene sequence: CDR1 LNHDA, CDR2 SQIVND (reference sequence). Trimming removed 0 bases from V and 5 bases from J, with 7 bases in between. This CDR3 has 13 residues. The CDR3 nucleotides read TGTGCCAGTAGTATAGATCTGAGGGAGACCCAGTACTTC. Translated, it gives CASSIDLRETQYF.

V and J are TRBV7-9 and TRBJ2-5; tentatively, D is TRBD2 (5 bases). The length of the CDR3 is 14 residues. Germline assignment: CDR1 SEHNR and CDR2 FQNEAQ (reference sequence). Between the trimmed V and J ends, which lost 4 bases and 4 bases, there was a span of 13 bases. CDR3 nucleotides: TGTGCCAGCAGCTCCCGGGGAGAAGGAGAGACCCAGTACTTC. Protein sequence: CASSSRGEGETQYF.

This CDR3 is CASSEVRGQGTSTDTQYF. The CDR3 DNA is TGTGCCAGCAGTGAAGTTAGAGGACAGGGGACTAGCACAGATACGCAGTATTTT. The chain is built from TRBV25-1 and TRBJ2-3; 9 bases are a match to TRBD1. Trimming cost V 2 bases and J 0 bases; bases outside gene matches: 9. CDR1 and CDR2 (germline): MGHDK, SYGVNS. This CDR3 spans 18 amino acids.

This chain uses TRBV19 with TRBJ2-1, with 9 bases aligning to TRBD2. Germline CDR1 LNHDA, CDR2 SQIVND (reference sequence). With V trimmed by 7 bases and J by 6 bases, 7 bases remained unmatched. This CDR3 spans 14 amino acids. The CDR3 coding sequence is TGTGCCAGTAAGAGGACTAGCGTTGGCAATGAGCAGTTCTTC. Translating it yields CASKRTSVGNEQFF.

The V call is TRBV5-4, the J call TRBJ1-1, with 7 bases that match TRBD1. Germline CDR1 is SGHNT and CDR2 is YYREEE (reference sequence). Unmatched junction bases numbered 16, after V lost 5 bases and J lost 6 bases. The CDR3 loop spans 16 amino acids. CDR3 DNA: TGTGCCAGCAGTTACACCGGGACAGAGGGTCGTCCTGAAGCTTTCTTT. The encoded protein is CASSYTGTEGRPEAFF.

The rearrangement links TRBV7-2 to TRBJ1-1; TRBD1 agrees at 11 bases. Germline CDR1 and CDR2: SGHTA and FQGNSA. V gave up 6 bases and J gave up 4 bases; unmatched junction bases: 4. The CDR3 consists of 14 residues. The CDR3 protein is CASRYGTGGTEAFF. The DNA for the CDR3 is TGTGCCAGCAGGTACGGGACAGGGGGCACTGAAGCTTTCTTT. Together with reference TRBV7-2 and TRBJ1-1, the CDR3 gives the full variable domain: GAGVSQSPSNKVTEKGKDVELRCDPISGHTALYWYRQSLGQGLEFLIYFQGNSAPDKSGLPSDRFSAERTGGSVSTLTIQRTQQEDSAVYLCASRYGTGGTEAFFGQGTRLTVV.

The rearrangement links TRBV5-6 to TRBJ1-2, with no clear D. Germline V gene lookup returns CDR1 SGHDT and CDR2 YYEEEE. The CDR3 is 11 amino acids. With 2 bases removed from V and 5 bases from J, the gap between germline ends came to 4 bases. CDR3 DNA: TGTGCCAGCAGCTTAGAGTATGGCTACACCTTC. Its protein is CASSLEYGYTF.

The chain couples TRBV4-2 to TRBJ1-2; D might be TRBD1 (5 bases). The germline V gene has CDR1 LGHNA and CDR2 YNFKEQ. The CDR3 length is 15 residues. The V gene lost 0 bases and the J gene lost 4 bases, with 12 bases spanning the gap. CDR3 sequence reads: CASSQDRGTLYGYTF. As DNA, the CDR3 is TGTGCCAGCAGCCAAGATAGGGGTACCCTCTATGGCTACACCTTC.

V gene TRBV4-1 combines with J gene TRBJ1-2, with 7 bases aligning to TRBD1. Germline lookup yields CDR1 MGHRA and CDR2 YSYEKL. The CDR3 spans 15 residues. The V gene end was trimmed by 7 bases and the J gene end by 2 bases; junction bases not matched to a gene: 10. The CDR3 nucleotides read TGCGCCAGCACCCAGCATGAACAGGGGAACTATGGCTACACCTTC. Protein sequence: CASTQHEQGNYGYTF.

This chain joins TRBV5-1 and TRBJ2-7, with TRBD2 matching over 7 bases. Germline CDR1 SGHRS, CDR2 YFSETQ. V was clipped by 4 bases and J by 4 bases; unmatched bases: 8. The CDR3 runs 14 residues. CDR3 nucleotides: TGCGCCAGCAGCCCCATGGGAGGGCAGTACGAGCAGTACTTC. Its protein product is CASSPMGGQYEQYF.

This clone has just a few counts. The chain has TRBV24-1 and TRBJ1-4; TRBD1 is a possible D gene (6 bases). The V and J ends lost 3 bases and 0 bases respectively, with 16 bases between them. The CDR3 is 18 residues long. Germline V gene sequence: CDR1 KGHDR, CDR2 SFDVKD. The CDR3 DNA sequence: TGTGCCACCAGTGATGAGGGATCCCCAGGGGCAACTAATGAAAAACTGTTTTTT. Amino acid sequence: CATSDEGSPGATNEKLFF.

The chain carries TRBV19 and TRBJ1-6; 9 bases line up with TRBD1. V was clipped by 3 bases and J by 13 bases; unmatched bases: 10. The CDR3 consists of 15 residues. Germline V CDR1 and CDR2: LNHDA, SQIVND (reference sequence). The CDR3 DNA follows: TGTGCCAGTAGTATCGAACAGGGGGCGGTGATGCCCCTCCACTTT. Translation: CASSIEQGAVMPLHF.

The genes are TRBV4-1 and TRBJ2-5; 9 nucleotides line up with TRBD2. The germline CDR1 and CDR2 sequences are MGHRA and YSYEKL. CDR3 size: 17 residues. After removal of 0 bases from V and 7 bases from J, the junction contained 12 bases not matched to a gene. In nucleotides, the CDR3 is TGCGCCAGCAGCCAAGATTCGGCTAGCGGGACCCAGGGGACCCAGTACTTC. It is translated as CASSQDSASGTQGTQYF.

The chain employs TRBV25-1 and TRBJ2-3; D is unresolved. Trimming removed 1 base from V and 2 bases from J, with 4 bases in between. This CDR3 region has 13 residues. Germline V gene sequence: CDR1 MGHDK, CDR2 SYGVNS. The CDR3 DNA is TGTGCCAGCAGTGAATTAGCCACAGATACGCAGTATTTT. This codes for CASSELATDTQYF.

The chain carries TRBV3-1 (or the pseudogene TRBV3-2) and TRBJ2-7; D not resolved. The CDR3 length is 11 residues. Deletions cut 1 base from V and 7 bases from J, with 5 bases between. CDR1 and CDR2 from the germline V gene are LGHDT and YNNKEL (reference sequence). CDR3 region: CASSQGAEQYF. The CDR3 DNA sequence: TGTGCCAGCAGCCAAGGGGCGGAGCAGTACTTC.

V gene TRBV5-6 combines with J gene TRBJ2-7; 8 bases map to TRBD1. The CDR3 has 15 amino acids. CDR1 is SGHDT, CDR2 YYEEEE, per germline. The V gene end was trimmed by 2 bases and the J gene end by 6 bases; junction bases not matched to a gene: 10. CDR3 nucleotide sequence: TGTGCCAGCAGCTTATCCGGGACAGGAGCTGTCGAGCAGTACTTC. This gives the protein CASSLSGTGAVEQYF.

This sequence joins TRBV7-9 and TRBJ1-3, with D possibly TRBD1 on 5 matching bases. The germline V gene has CDR1 SEHNR and CDR2 FQNEAQ (reference sequence). CDR3 length equals 18 residues. V lost 2 bases, J lost 4 bases, and 21 bases lay in between. The CDR3 protein is CASSLLWRGRGGGNTIYF. The CDR3 DNA is TGTGCCAGCAGCTTATTGTGGAGGGGACGGGGAGGCGGAAACACCATATATTTT.

V is TRBV28 and J is TRBJ2-2, with 10 bases lining up with TRBD1. CDR3 length: 20 residues. Germline V gene sequence: CDR1 MDHEN, CDR2 SYDVKM. Trimming removed 2 bases from V and 5 bases from J; junction bases left unmatched: 17. The DNA of the CDR3 is TGTGCCAGCAGTTTAGCGACATATGGGACAGGGGTAGGATGGACCGGGGAGCTGTTTTTT. Protein: CASSLATYGTGVGWTGELFF.

This chain links TRBV7-6 with TRBJ2-5; D is unresolved. Trimming removed 5 bases at V and 5 bases at J, with 24 bases between. This CDR3 spans 17 amino acids. Germline V gene lookup returns CDR1 SGHVS and CDR2 FNYEAQ. Here the CDR3 DNA reads TGTGCCAGCAGCCTATTAACCCCCTTGACCAGGATGGAGACCCAGTACTTC. The encoded protein is CASSLLTPLTRMETQYF.

The chain couples TRBV5-1 to TRBJ2-5; TRBD2 matches at 8 bases. This CDR3 has 13 amino acids. Germline CDR1 is SGHRS and CDR2 is YFSETQ. V shed 7 bases and J 4 bases; nucleotides not matched to a gene: 6. The CDR3 DNA reads TGCGCCAGCTGGAGAGCGGGAGTAGAGACCCAGTACTTC. It specifies CASWRAGVETQYF.

Comment on this clone: At one end the junction does not follow the germline gene, possibly because of a read error. The chain couples TRBV3-1 (or the pseudogene TRBV3-2) to TRBJ1-4; D gene unclear. CDR3 length: 13 residues. The germline CDR1 and CDR2 sequences are LGHDT and YNNKEL (reference sequence). CDR3 sequence (DNA): TGTGCCAGCAGCCAACTTGAGTTCGGAGGGTTACGTTTT. This gives the protein CASSQLEFGGLRF.

This chain uses TRBV10-3 with TRBJ1-4, with 7 bases aligning to TRBD1. V lost 4 bases, J lost 4 bases, and 3 bases stayed unmatched. The CDR3 is 14 residues long. Germline V gives CDR1 ENHRY, CDR2 SYGVKD. In DNA, the CDR3 is TGTGCCATCAGTGGGGACAGCCATAATGAAAAACTGTTTTTT. It translates to CAISGDSHNEKLFF.

This chain links TRBV19 with TRBJ2-1; maybe TRBD2 (5 bases). V lost 1 base and J lost 0, with 10 bases in between. Germline V gives CDR1 LNHDA, CDR2 SQIVND (reference sequence). CDR3 length: 16 amino acids. The CDR3 bases are TGTGCCAGTAGTATAGGGGGAGAAAGCTCCTACAATGAGCAGTTCTTC. It encodes CASSIGGESSYNEQFF.